The TCR beta chain under discussion was sequenced for a study of cytomegalovirus exposure and HLA in healthy donors. The study's findings and limits: Clonal expansion was found to be greater in HLA-associated TCR beta chains than in equally common others in a later analysis.

V lost 1 base to trimming and J lost 1 base, with 11 bases between them. CDR3 size: 15 residues. CDR1 and CDR2 from the germline V gene are SGHKS and YYEKEE (reference sequence). On this clone: Antigen unknown.

The PCR made use of 60 Vbeta and 13 Jbeta primers. Method: immunoSEQ multiplex PCR; TCRdb's copy keeps in-frame clones and lacks some. Among some 210,000 clones listed, 87% were seen once. Healthy individuals who donated bone marrow served as the donors. The sequence was obtained from a man aged 25-40 years in good health and CMV-seronegative. The chain links TRBV5-5 to TRBJ1-1; D is unclear. What was sequenced was PBMCs. The CDR3 DNA sequence: TGTGCCAGCAGCTTGATATTCCAGGCGAACACTGAAGCTTTCTTT. This gives the protein CASSLIFQANTEAFF.